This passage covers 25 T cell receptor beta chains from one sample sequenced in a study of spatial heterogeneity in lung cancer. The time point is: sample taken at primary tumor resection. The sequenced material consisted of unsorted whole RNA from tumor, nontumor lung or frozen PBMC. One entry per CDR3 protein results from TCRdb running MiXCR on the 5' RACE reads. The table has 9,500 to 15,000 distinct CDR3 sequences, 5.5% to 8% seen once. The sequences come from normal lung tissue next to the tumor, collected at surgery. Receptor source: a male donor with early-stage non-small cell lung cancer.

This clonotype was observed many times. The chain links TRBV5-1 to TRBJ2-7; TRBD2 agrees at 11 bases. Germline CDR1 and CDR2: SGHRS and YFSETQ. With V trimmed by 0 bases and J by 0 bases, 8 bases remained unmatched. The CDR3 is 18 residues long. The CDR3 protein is CASSLETSGARSSYEQYF. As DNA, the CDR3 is TGCGCCAGCAGCTTGGAGACTAGCGGGGCCCGGAGCTCCTACGAGCAGTACTTC.

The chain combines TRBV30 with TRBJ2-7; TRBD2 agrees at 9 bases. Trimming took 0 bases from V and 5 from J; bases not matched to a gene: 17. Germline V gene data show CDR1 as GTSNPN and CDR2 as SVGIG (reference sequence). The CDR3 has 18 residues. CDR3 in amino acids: CAWSVGISGRGLRDEQYF. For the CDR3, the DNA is TGTGCCTGGAGTGTTGGCATTAGCGGGAGAGGATTGAGGGACGAGCAGTACTTC.

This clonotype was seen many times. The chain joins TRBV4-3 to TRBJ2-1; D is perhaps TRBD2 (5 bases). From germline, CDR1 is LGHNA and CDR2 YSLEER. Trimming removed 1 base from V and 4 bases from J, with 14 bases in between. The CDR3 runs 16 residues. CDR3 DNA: TGCGCCAGCAGCCAAGGTTACGGGAAGGGATACAATGAGCAGTTCTTC. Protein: CASSQGYGKGYNEQFF.

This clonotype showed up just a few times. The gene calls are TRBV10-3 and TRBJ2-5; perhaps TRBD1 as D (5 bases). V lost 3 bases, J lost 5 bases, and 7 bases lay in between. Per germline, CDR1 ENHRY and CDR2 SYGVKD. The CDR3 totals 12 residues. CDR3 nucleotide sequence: TGTGCCATCAGTGACAGGGATGAGACCCAGTACTTC. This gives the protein CAISDRDETQYF.

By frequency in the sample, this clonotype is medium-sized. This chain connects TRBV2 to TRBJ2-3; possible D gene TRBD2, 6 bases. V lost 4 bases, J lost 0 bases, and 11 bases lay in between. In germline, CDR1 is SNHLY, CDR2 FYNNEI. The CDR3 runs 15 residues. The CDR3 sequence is CASSGAGFSTDTQYF. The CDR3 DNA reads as TGTGCCAGCAGTGGGGCGGGATTCAGCACAGATACGCAGTATTTT.

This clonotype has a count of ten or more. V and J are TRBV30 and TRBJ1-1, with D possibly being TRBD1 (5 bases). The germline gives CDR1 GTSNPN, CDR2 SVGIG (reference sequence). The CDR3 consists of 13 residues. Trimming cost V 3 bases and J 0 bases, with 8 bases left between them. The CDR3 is CAWRGTVNTEAFF. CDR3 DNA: TGTGCCTGGAGGGGGACGGTGAACACTGAAGCTTTCTTT.

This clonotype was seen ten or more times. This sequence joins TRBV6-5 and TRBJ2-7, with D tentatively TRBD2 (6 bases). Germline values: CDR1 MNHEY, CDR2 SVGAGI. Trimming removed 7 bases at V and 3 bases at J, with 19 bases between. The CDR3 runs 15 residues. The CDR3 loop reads CASTEGSAGSYEQYF. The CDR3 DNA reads TGTGCCAGCACTGAAGGTTCAGCCGGGAGCTACGAGCAGTACTTC.

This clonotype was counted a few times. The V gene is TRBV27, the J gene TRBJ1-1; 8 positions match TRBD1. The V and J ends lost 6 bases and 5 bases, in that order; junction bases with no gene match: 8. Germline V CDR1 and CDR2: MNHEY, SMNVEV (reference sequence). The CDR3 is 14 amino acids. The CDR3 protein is CASSRQGAQTEAFF. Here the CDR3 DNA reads TGTGCCAGCAGCCGGCAGGGGGCGCAGACTGAAGCTTTCTTT.

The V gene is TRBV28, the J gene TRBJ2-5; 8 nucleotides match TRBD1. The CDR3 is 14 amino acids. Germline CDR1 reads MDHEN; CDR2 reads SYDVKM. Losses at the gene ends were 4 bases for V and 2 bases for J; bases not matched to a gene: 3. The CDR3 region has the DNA TGTGCCAGCAGTTCGACAGGGGATCAAGAGACCCAGTACTTC. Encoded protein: CASSSTGDQETQYF.

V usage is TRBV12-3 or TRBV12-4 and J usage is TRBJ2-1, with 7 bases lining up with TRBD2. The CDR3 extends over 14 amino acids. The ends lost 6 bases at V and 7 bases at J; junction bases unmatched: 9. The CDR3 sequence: CASSPGGSVNEQFF. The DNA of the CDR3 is TGTGCCAGCAGCCCCGGCGGGAGTGTGAATGAGCAGTTCTTC.

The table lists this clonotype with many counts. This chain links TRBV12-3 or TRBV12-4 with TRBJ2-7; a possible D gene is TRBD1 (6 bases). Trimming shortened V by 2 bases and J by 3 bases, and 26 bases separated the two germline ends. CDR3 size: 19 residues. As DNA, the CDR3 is TGTGCCAGCAGTTTAAGCGTTGGAGTCTCAGGGGCCCTAGACTACGAGCAGTACTTC. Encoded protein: CASSLSVGVSGALDYEQYF.

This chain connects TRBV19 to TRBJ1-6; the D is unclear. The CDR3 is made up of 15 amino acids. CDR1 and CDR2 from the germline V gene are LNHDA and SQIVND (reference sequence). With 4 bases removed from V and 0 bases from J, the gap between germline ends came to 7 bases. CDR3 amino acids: CASSRRLSYNSPLHF. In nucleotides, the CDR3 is TGTGCCAGTAGTAGGCGGCTCTCCTATAATTCACCCCTCCACTTT.

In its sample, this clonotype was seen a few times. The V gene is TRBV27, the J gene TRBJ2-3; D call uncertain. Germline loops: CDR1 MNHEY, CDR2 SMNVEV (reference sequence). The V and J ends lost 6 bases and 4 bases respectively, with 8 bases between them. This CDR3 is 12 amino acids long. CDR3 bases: TGTGCCAGCAGAGGAAGATCAGATACGCAGTATTTT. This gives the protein CASRGRSDTQYF.

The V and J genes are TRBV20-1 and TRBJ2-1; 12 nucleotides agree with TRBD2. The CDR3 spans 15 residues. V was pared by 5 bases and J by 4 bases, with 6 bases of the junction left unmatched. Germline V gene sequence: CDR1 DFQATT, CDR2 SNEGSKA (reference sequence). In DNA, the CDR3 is TGCAGTGCTCGATCCGGGACTAGCGGGTACAATGAGCAGTTCTTC. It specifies CSARSGTSGYNEQFF.

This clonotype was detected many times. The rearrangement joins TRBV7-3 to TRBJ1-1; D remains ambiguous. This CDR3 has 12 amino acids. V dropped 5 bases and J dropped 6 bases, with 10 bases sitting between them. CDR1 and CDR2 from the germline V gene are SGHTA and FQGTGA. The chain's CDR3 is CASSPPGPEAFF. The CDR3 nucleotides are TGTGCCAGCAGCCCGCCCGGTCCTGAAGCTTTCTTT.

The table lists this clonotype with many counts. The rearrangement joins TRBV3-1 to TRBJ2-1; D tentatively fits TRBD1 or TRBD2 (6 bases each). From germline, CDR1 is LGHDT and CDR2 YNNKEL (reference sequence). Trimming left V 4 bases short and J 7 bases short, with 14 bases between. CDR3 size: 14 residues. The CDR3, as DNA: TGTGCCAGCAGCCCCGTGTGGGGGGCGAATGAGCAGTTCTTC. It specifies CASSPVWGANEQFF.

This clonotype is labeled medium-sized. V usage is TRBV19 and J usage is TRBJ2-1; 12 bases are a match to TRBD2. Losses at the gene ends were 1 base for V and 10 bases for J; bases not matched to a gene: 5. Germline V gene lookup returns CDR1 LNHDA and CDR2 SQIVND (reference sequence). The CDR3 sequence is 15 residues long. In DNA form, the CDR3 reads TGTGCCAGTAGTATAGGGACTAGCGGGATAAGGGAGCAGTTCTTC. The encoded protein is CASSIGTSGIREQFF. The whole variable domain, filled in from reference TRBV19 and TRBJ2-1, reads DGGITQSPKYLFRKEGQNVTLSCEQNLNHDAMYWYRQDPGQGLRLIYYSQIVNDFQKGDIAEGYSVSREKKESFPLTVTSAQKNPTAFYLCASSIGTSGIREQFFGPGTRLTVL.

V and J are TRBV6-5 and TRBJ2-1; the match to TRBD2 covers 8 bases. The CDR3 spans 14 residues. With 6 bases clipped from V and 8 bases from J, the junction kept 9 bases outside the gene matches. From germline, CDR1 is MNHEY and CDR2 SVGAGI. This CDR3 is CASSLRLARDEQFF. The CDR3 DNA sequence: TGTGCCAGCAGCCTCCGACTAGCGAGGGATGAGCAGTTCTTC.

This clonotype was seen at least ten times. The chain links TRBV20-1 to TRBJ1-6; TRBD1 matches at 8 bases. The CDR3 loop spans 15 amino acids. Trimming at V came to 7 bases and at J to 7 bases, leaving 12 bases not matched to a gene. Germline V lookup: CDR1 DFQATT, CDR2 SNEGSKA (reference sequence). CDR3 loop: CSVLPDRGRNSPLHF. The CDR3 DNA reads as TGCAGTGTCTTACCCGACAGGGGTAGGAATTCACCCCTCCACTTT.

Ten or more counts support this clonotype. CDR3 sequence reads: CASSSGTTDTQYF. The CDR3 DNA reads as TGTGCCAGCAGCTCTGGGACAACAGATACGCAGTATTTT. V usage is TRBV5-4 and J usage is TRBJ2-3; tentatively, D is TRBD1 (6 bases). Trimming shortened V by 3 bases and J by 3 bases, and 8 bases separated the two germline ends. The CDR3 sequence is 13 residues long. The germline gives CDR1 SGHNT, CDR2 YYREEE (reference sequence).

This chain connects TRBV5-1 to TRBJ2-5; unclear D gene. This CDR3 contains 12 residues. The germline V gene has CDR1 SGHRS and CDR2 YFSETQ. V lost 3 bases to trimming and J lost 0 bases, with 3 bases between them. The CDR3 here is CASSWDQETQYF. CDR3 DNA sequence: TGCGCCAGCAGCTGGGACCAAGAGACCCAGTACTTC.

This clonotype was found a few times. The CDR3 loop is CASSYATTGNTDTQYF. CDR3 DNA sequence: TGTGCCAGCAGTTACGCGACCACAGGGAACACAGATACGCAGTATTTT. The V and J genes are TRBV6-5 and TRBJ2-3, with D perhaps TRBD1 (6 bases). CDR3 size: 16 residues. The germline CDR1 and CDR2 sequences are MNHEY and SVGAGI. With 2 bases removed from V and 2 bases from J, the gap between germline ends came to 14 bases.

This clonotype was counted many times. The CDR3 nucleotides are TGTGCCAGCAGTTTAATGGCAGCCGGGGAGCTGTTTTTT. Translated, it gives CASSLMAAGELFF. The V and J genes are TRBV12-3 or TRBV12-4 and TRBJ2-2, with D uncertain. Deletions cut 2 bases from V and 6 bases from J, with 7 bases between. The CDR3 runs to 13 residues.

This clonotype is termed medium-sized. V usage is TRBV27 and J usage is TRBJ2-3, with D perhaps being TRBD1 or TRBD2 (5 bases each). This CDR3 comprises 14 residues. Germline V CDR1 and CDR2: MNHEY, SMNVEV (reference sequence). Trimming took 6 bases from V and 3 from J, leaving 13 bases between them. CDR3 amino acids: CASRRDERTDTQYF. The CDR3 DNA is TGTGCCAGCAGGAGGGACGAGAGAACAGATACGCAGTATTTT.

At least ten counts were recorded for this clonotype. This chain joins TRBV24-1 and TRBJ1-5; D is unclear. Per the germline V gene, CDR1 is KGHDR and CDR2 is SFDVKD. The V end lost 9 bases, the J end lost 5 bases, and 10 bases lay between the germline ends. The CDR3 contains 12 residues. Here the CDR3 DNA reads TGTGCCACCGGCGATGGAGATCAGCCCCAGCATTTT. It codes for CATGDGDQPQHF.